Below are 17 T cell receptor beta chains sequenced from a single sample in a study of blood T cell repertoires in COVID-19. The assay was immunoSEQ multiplex PCR, and TCRdb's table has in-frame clones only and misses some. The sample has 35,000 to 55,000 clones, 87% seen once. Sequencing input: peripheral blood. The receptor set was obtained from a human donor in a cohort sampled during active COVID-19.

This chain links TRBV7-8 with TRBJ2-1; 8 nucleotides match TRBD1. The ends lost 5 bases at V and 7 bases at J; junction bases unmatched: 13. The CDR3 runs 16 residues. The germline V gene has CDR1 SGHVS and CDR2 FQNEAQ. The CDR3 DNA is TGTGCCAGCAGCCCGTCGAGGTCGAGGGACAGGAATGAGCAGTTCTTC. This codes for CASSPSRSRDRNEQFF.

The rearrangement uses TRBV24-1 and TRBJ1-2, with no clear D. Germline V gene lookup returns CDR1 KGHDR and CDR2 SFDVKD. Trimming took off 4 bases at V and 6 bases at J, with 8 bases between the two ends. The CDR3 loop spans 12 amino acids. CDR3 DNA sequence: TGTGCCACCAGTGACCCCGAGCATGGCTACACCTTC. Translation gives CATSDPEHGYTF.

The chain combines TRBV25-1 with TRBJ2-7; 11 positions match TRBD1. Per the germline V gene, CDR1 is MGHDK and CDR2 is SYGVNS. CDR3 size: 13 residues. J gave up 5 bases and V 5 bases, and 2 bases lay outside the gene matches. CDR3 region: CASSWTGGHEQYF. The CDR3 DNA follows: TGTGCCAGCAGTTGGACAGGGGGCCACGAGCAGTACTTC.

The V gene is TRBV3-1 (or the pseudogene TRBV3-2), the J gene TRBJ2-7; D not certain. Germline lookup yields CDR1 LGHDT and CDR2 YNNKEL (reference sequence). Deletions cut 2 bases from V and 4 bases from J, with 9 bases between. The length of the CDR3 is 13 residues. The CDR3 loop reads CASSQQVTYEQYF. CDR3 in DNA: TGTGCCAGCAGCCAACAGGTAACGTACGAGCAGTACTTC.

The chain has TRBV19 and TRBJ2-1; 13 bases align to TRBD2. Germline-derived CDR1 and CDR2 are LNHDA and SQIVND (reference sequence). The CDR3 has 14 amino acids. With V trimmed by 9 bases and J by 8 bases, 7 bases remained unmatched. CDR3 residues: CASTLAGGLYEQFF. CDR3 coding DNA: TGTGCCAGCACACTAGCGGGAGGGCTCTATGAGCAGTTCTTC.

Only one count was recorded for this clone. J is TRBJ2-6 and V is TRBV7-6; a weak D match, TRBD2 (6 bases). Germline lookup yields CDR1 SGHVS and CDR2 FNYEAQ. The CDR3 has 16 amino acids. Trimming removed 2 bases at V and 2 bases at J, with 10 bases between. As DNA, the CDR3 is TGTGCCAGCAGCTTAACGGGAGTAACTGGGGCCAACGTCCTGACTTTC. It specifies CASSLTGVTGANVLTF.

This clone was recorded a few times. The chain uses TRBV4-1 and TRBJ2-1, with TRBD2 matching over 10 bases. Looked up from germline, CDR1 is MGHRA and CDR2 is YSYEKL. This CDR3 region has 14 residues. V was pared by 3 bases and J by 10 bases, with 6 bases of the junction left unmatched. CDR3 nucleotide sequence: TGCGCCAGCAGCCAGAGAGGACTAGCGGAAGAGCAGTTCTTC. This codes for CASSQRGLAEEQFF.

The genes are TRBV9 and TRBJ1-4, with D hard to call. V lost 0 bases to trimming and J lost 7 bases, with 13 bases between them. CDR1 is SGDLS, CDR2 YYNGEE, per germline. CDR3 length: 15 residues. The CDR3 DNA is TGTGCCAGCAGCGTAGACCCCAACCCCGGTGAAAAACTGTTTTTT. Its translation is CASSVDPNPGEKLFF.

The rearrangement uses TRBV9 and TRBJ2-3; 14 nucleotides match TRBD2. Unmatched junction bases numbered 21, after V lost 6 bases and J lost 6 bases. Germline loops: CDR1 SGDLS, CDR2 YYNGEE. The CDR3 contains 20 residues. The CDR3 nucleotides are TGTGCCAGCACCAAACCCAGCGTCGCGGGACTAGCGGGAGTTGGGGATACGCAGTATTTT. It encodes CASTKPSVAGLAGVGDTQYF.

V usage is TRBV27 and J usage is TRBJ2-3; D unresolved. Germline CDR1 and CDR2: MNHEY and SMNVEV (reference sequence). The CDR3 spans 13 residues. V was cut by 6 bases and J by 0 bases, with 7 bases left in between. The CDR3 here is CASRVTSTDTQYF. As DNA, the CDR3 is TGTGCCAGCAGGGTTACTAGCACAGATACGCAGTATTTT.

The gene calls are TRBV6-5 and TRBJ1-6; 7 positions agree with TRBD1. The CDR3 consists of 14 residues. Germline assignment: CDR1 MNHEY and CDR2 SVGAGI. Trimming at V came to 8 bases and at J to 11 bases, leaving 12 bases not matched to a gene. CDR3 protein: CASSLSGGWTPLHF. Written as DNA, the CDR3 is TGTGCCAGCTCCCTATCAGGGGGGTGGACACCCCTCCACTTT.

This sequence joins TRBV7-8 and TRBJ2-1, with 11 bases that match TRBD2. J lost 4 bases, V lost 4 bases, and 18 bases had no gene match. The CDR3 totals 20 residues. The germline CDR1 and CDR2 sequences are SGHVS and FQNEAQ. CDR3 amino acids: CASSYGLLAGVLSKYNEQFF. In DNA form, the CDR3 reads TGTGCCAGCAGCTACGGCTTACTAGCGGGAGTTCTTTCAAAGTACAATGAGCAGTTCTTC.

The J gene is TRBJ2-1, the V gene TRBV7-2, with D uncertain. CDR3 length equals 13 residues. Germline CDR1 is SGHTA and CDR2 is FQGNSA. V was clipped by 10 bases and J by 2 bases, with 12 bases between them. The CDR3 sequence: CATRLTTYNEQFF. DNA for the CDR3: TGTGCCACCCGACTGACGACCTACAATGAGCAGTTCTTC.

The V call is TRBV2, the J call TRBJ2-1; 10 bases map to TRBD2. Germline assignment: CDR1 SNHLY and CDR2 FYNNEI. This CDR3 comprises 15 residues. The trim removed 3 bases at V and 8 bases at J, leaving 7 bases unmatched. The CDR3 DNA sequence: TGTGCCAGCAGTGATTCACTAGCGGGGAGTTATGAGCAGTTCTTC. This encodes CASSDSLAGSYEQFF.

The V call is TRBV15, the J call TRBJ1-5; D is unresolved. Looked up from germline, CDR1 is LNHNV and CDR2 is YYDKDF (reference sequence). V lost 1 base and J 2 bases, leaving 9 bases between the germline ends. The CDR3 contains 15 residues. The CDR3 nucleotides are TGTGCCACCAGCAGAGGGATCGGGGGCAATCAGCCCCAGCATTTT. Translating it yields CATSRGIGGNQPQHF.

The rearrangement uses TRBV6-5 and TRBJ2-1; 9 nucleotides line up with TRBD2. Germline-derived CDR1 and CDR2 are MNHEY and SVGAGI. V was pared by 2 bases and J by 7 bases, with 3 bases of the junction left unmatched. This CDR3 has 14 amino acids. Written as DNA, the CDR3 is TGTGCCAGCAGTTACGCTAGCGGGATGAATGAGCAGTTCTTC. Residues: CASSYASGMNEQFF.

The chain uses TRBV7-9 and TRBJ1-2; 7 positions agree with TRBD1. The V and J ends lost 5 bases and 2 bases, in that order; junction bases with no gene match: 8. The germline gives CDR1 SEHNR, CDR2 FQNEAQ (reference sequence). The CDR3 consists of 15 residues. The CDR3 bases are TGTGCCAGCAGCCGATTGACAGGGCCGAACTATGGCTACACCTTC. Residues: CASSRLTGPNYGYTF.